A selection of T cell receptor beta chains follows, all from one sample in a study of T cells after yellow fever vaccination. One entry per CDR3 protein results from TCRdb running MiXCR on the 5' RACE reads. The sample yields 250,000 to 400,000 distinct CDR3 sequences, approximately 4.3% seen once. This specimen was PBMCs, taken 15 days after the yellow fever booster vaccination. The receptors originated from a man between 18 and 29 years old who received the YFV17D yellow fever vaccine. CDR3s include the opening cysteine and the closing phenylalanine or tryptophan. The D gene is left open where the match is weak. Rows give clone size only sometimes, using once, few, many, or a class for an expanded clone.

v_gene	abundance	j_gene	d_gene	CDR3nt	CDR3aa
TRBV11-2	.	TRBJ2-4	.	TGTGCCAGCAGCTCCTTAACTTGGTTTCAGTACTTC	CASSSLTWFQYF
TRBV12-3/TRBV12-4	many	TRBJ2-3	TRBD2	TGTGCCAGCAGGTCCGGGACTAGCGGGGGGGCCTTAGCAGATACGCAGTATTTT	CASRSGTSGGALADTQYF
TRBV14	few	TRBJ2-3	TRBD1	TGTGCCAGCAGCCAAATCGGGACAGGGGGCAGAGATACGCAGTATTTT	CASSQIGTGGRDTQYF
TRBV7-9	.	TRBJ2-1	TRBD1	TGTGCCAGCAGCTTCCGGGACAGGGGGATGAATGAGCAGTTCTTC	CASSFRDRGMNEQFF
TRBV7-2	many	TRBJ2-1	.	TGTGCCAGCAGCTTAAGGGGCAACTCCTACAATGAGCAGTTCTTC	CASSLRGNSYNEQFF
TRBV4-1	many	TRBJ1-4	TRBD1	TGCGCCAGCAGCCAAGATCCCGGGACAGGGGCGGAAAAACTGTTTTTT	CASSQDPGTGAEKLFF
TRBV5-1	.	TRBJ2-7	.	TGCGCCAGCAGCTTGGATCTACGGGGCTCCTACGAGCAGTACTTC	CASSLDLRGSYEQYF
TRBV5-1	many	TRBJ1-4	.	TGCGCCAGCAGCTTGGGACAGGAAGCAGAAAAACTGTTTTTT	CASSLGQEAEKLFF
TRBV15	few	TRBJ2-3	.	TGTGCCACCAGCAGAGATGGGGCTAGGAGGGGCCCAGATACGCAGTATTTT	CATSRDGARRGPDTQYF
TRBV15	many	TRBJ2-3	.	TGTGCCACCAGCAGACCAGGGGCGGGCGCAGATACGCAGTATTTT	CATSRPGAGADTQYF
TRBV12-3/TRBV12-4	.	TRBJ1-2	.	TGTGCCAGCAGTTTTACCGGGCACTATGGCTACACCTTC	CASSFTGHYGYTF
TRBV27	many	TRBJ2-3	TRBD1	TGTGCCAGCAGTTTATTGGGACAGGGGACAGATACGCAGTATTTT	CASSLLGQGTDTQYF
TRBV20-1	.	TRBJ2-5	TRBD1	TGCAGTGCTCACAGGGGACAGACCCAGTACTTC	CSAHRGQTQYF
TRBV7-3	many	TRBJ2-1	TRBD2	TGTGCCAGCAGCCTCGGACTAGCGGGGAGGGATGAGCAGTTCTTC	CASSLGLAGRDEQFF
TRBV18	.	TRBJ1-4	.	TGTGCCAGCTCACCCCAGGCCGGGGCTAATGAAAAACTGTTTTTT	CASSPQAGANEKLFF
TRBV9	many	TRBJ2-5	TRBD2	TGTGCCAGCAGCGAAACACCGGGGAGGGGCCAAGAGACCCAGTACTTC	CASSETPGRGQETQYF
TRBV27	.	TRBJ2-1	TRBD2	TGTGCCAGCAGGGGACTAGCGGGGTCCTACAATGAGCAGTTCTTC	CASRGLAGSYNEQFF
TRBV2	.	TRBJ2-1	.	TGTGCCAGCAGTTTCCACCCGATAGATGAGCAGTTCTTC	CASSFHPIDEQFF
TRBV4-3	.	TRBJ2-3	.	TGCGCCAGCAGACAGTCTTCCTCTGGGGCAGATACGCAGTATTTT	CASRQSSSGADTQYF
TRBV4-2	many	TRBJ2-7	TRBD2	TGTGCCAGCAGCCGCGATGCGCTAGCGGGGGGTAGATCCTACGAGCAGTACTTC	CASSRDALAGGRSYEQYF
TRBV6-6	few	TRBJ1-5	.	TGTGCCAGCAGTACAGGGTCGGTTCAGCCCCAGCATTTT	CASSTGSVQPQHF
TRBV6-8	few	TRBJ1-5	.	TGTGCCAGTAACCCCCACTATCGGGGGGAGTGCAATCAGCCCCAGCATTTT	CASNPHYRGECNQPQHF
TRBV4-3	many	TRBJ1-6	.	TGCGCCAGCAGCCAAGATCAGGGTAGGGATTCACCCCTCCACTTT	CASSQDQGRDSPLHF
TRBV5-1	many	TRBJ1-1	.	TGCGCCAGCACAGAATTGGAGGGGACTGAAGCTTTCTTT	CASTELEGTEAFF
TRBV3-1	.	TRBJ1-2	.	TGTGCCAGCAGCCCCCATGGGGGGCCCTATGGCTACACCTTC	CASSPHGGPYGYTF
TRBV5-1	.	TRBJ2-1	.	TGCGCCAGCAGCTTGGTAGGGGCGCATGAGCAGTTCTTC	CASSLVGAHEQFF
TRBV12-3/TRBV12-4	many	TRBJ1-2	TRBD1	TGTGCCAGCAGTACCCGGACAGGGGGCCATTATGGCTACACCTTC	CASSTRTGGHYGYTF
TRBV5-1	many	TRBJ2-7	TRBD2	TGCGCCAGCAGCCGGGGCGTAGCGGGGGCCACCTACGAGCAGTACTTC	CASSRGVAGATYEQYF
TRBV4-3	.	TRBJ2-3	TRBD1	TGCGCCAGCAGCCAAGACCTGGGTGGGACAGGGGAAACAGATACGCAGTATTTT	CASSQDLGGTGETDTQYF
TRBV12-3/TRBV12-4	few	TRBJ1-5	TRBD1	TGTGCCAGCAGTGAGGACAGGGCTAGCAATCAGCCCCAGCATTTT	CASSEDRASNQPQHF
TRBV5-1	few	TRBJ2-5	TRBD2	TGCGCCAGCAGCTCCGGGACTAGGGAAGAGACCCAGTACTTC	CASSSGTREETQYF
TRBV21-1	few	TRBJ2-6	.	TGTGCCAGCAGCCCTTGGGGACAGCTTGGAAGCTCTGGGGCCAACGTCCTGACTTTC	CASSPWGQLGSSGANVLTF
TRBV27	many	TRBJ2-2	.	TGTGCCAGCAGTTTAGCGGGGCGGTTGGCCGGGGAGCTGTTTTTT	CASSLAGRLAGELFF
TRBV6-2/TRBV6-3	.	TRBJ1-4	TRBD1	TGTGCCAGCAGTTACCACCGGGACAGGGGCGAAAAACTGTTTTTT	CASSYHRDRGEKLFF
TRBV29-1	few	TRBJ2-2	.	TGCAGCGTTGGGAGGGGACGGACCGGGGAGCTGTTTTTT	CSVGRGRTGELFF
TRBV4-2	.	TRBJ1-5	.	TGTGCCAGCAGCCAAGATAGGGTGGGGGTTTGGAGCAATCAGCCCCAGCATTTT	CASSQDRVGVWSNQPQHF
TRBV5-1	many	TRBJ2-5	.	TGCGCCAGCAGCTTGGATAGGGTGCGGGAGACCCAGTACTTC	CASSLDRVRETQYF
TRBV7-6	.	TRBJ1-1	.	TGTGCCAGCAGCGCCCCAGGGCTCCCCCTTGAAGCTTTCTTT	CASSAPGLPLEAFF
TRBV4-2	many	TRBJ2-2	.	TGTGCCACCCTGTCAAGGGCGAACACCGGGGAGCTGTTTTTT	CATLSRANTGELFF
TRBV12-3/TRBV12-4	many	TRBJ2-3	.	TGTGCCAGCAGTTTGACAGCCAGCACAGATACGCAGTATTTT	CASSLTASTDTQYF
TRBV11-2	many	TRBJ2-2	.	TGTGCCAGCAGCCAGGGGACGAACACCGGGGAGCTGTTTTTT	CASSQGTNTGELFF
TRBV20-1	many	TRBJ2-3	TRBD2	TGCAGTGCTAGAGGCCCGGGGGGGCCTTCAGATACGCAGTATTTT	CSARGPGGPSDTQYF
TRBV30	many	TRBJ2-7	TRBD1	TGTGCCTGGAGTTCCGCGACAGGGACCGAGCAGTACTTC	CAWSSATGTEQYF
TRBV5-1	few	TRBJ1-1	.	TGCGCCAGCAGCTCTTTCGGGCAGCTTGAAGCTTTCTTT	CASSSFGQLEAFF
TRBV5-1	many	TRBJ2-5	TRBD2	TGCGCCAGCAGCTTTTGGAGTCAGAGCGGGAAGACCCAGTACTTC	CASSFWSQSGKTQYF
TRBV6-5	.	TRBJ2-5	.	TGTGCCAGCAGCCAGGGGAGGCTCCAAGAGACCCAGTACTTC	CASSQGRLQETQYF
TRBV7-8	few	TRBJ1-5	.	TGTGCCAGCAGGGACAGTGGGGCGGGCAATCAGCCCCAGCATTTT	CASRDSGAGNQPQHF
TRBV18	few	TRBJ1-3	.	TGTGCCAGCTCACCCCTAAAGTTTGGGGCTTTCTCTGGAAACACCATATATTTT	CASSPLKFGAFSGNTIYF
TRBV20-1	.	TRBJ1-5	.	TGCAGTGCTAGAGCGCTTCTAGCGGGTAGCAATCAGCCCCAGCATTTT	CSARALLAGSNQPQHF
TRBV18	few	TRBJ1-5	.	TGTGCCAGCTCACCAAGATCGGGGGGCCAGCCCCAGCATTTT	CASSPRSGGQPQHF
TRBV5-4	medium-sized	TRBJ1-6	.	TGTGCCAGCAGGGCCATGAAGGGCTCCTATAATTCACCCCTCCACTTT	CASRAMKGSYNSPLHF
TRBV29-1	many	TRBJ1-1	.	TGCAGCGTAACTATAGACAGGCTCACTGAAGCTTTCTTT	CSVTIDRLTEAFF
TRBV27	.	TRBJ2-2	.	TGTGCCAGCCTACTTACCGGACCGCCGAACACCGGGGAGCTGTTTTTT	CASLLTGPPNTGELFF
TRBV6-2/TRBV6-3	many	TRBJ2-7	TRBD1	TGTGCCAGCAGCCACCCCGGGACAGGGTCCTACGAGCAGTACTTC	CASSHPGTGSYEQYF
TRBV29-1	.	TRBJ2-3	.	TGCAGCGGAAACACCAACCTTAACAAGGCGCAGTATTTT	CSGNTNLNKAQYF